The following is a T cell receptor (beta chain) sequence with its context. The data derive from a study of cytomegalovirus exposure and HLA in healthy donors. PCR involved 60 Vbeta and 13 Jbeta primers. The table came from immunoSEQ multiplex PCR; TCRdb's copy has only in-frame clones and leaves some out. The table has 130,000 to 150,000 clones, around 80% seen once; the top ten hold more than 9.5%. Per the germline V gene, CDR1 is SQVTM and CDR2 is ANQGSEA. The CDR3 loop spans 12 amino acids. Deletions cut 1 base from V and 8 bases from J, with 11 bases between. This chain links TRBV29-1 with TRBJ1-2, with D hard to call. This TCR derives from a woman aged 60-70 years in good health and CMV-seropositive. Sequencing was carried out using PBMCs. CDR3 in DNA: TGCAGCGTTGAAGTTGCGAGGAGCGGCTACACCTTC. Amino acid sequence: CSVEVARSGYTF.